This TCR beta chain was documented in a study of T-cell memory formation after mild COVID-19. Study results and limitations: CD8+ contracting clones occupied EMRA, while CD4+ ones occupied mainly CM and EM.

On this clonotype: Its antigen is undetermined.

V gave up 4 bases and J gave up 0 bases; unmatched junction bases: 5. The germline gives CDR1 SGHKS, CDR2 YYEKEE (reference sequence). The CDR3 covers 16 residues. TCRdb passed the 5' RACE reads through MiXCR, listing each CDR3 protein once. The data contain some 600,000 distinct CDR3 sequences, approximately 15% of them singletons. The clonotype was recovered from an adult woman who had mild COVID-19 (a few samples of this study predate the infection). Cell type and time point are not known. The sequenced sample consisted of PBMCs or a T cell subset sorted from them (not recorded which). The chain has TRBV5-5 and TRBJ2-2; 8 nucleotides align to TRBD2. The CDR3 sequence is CASSTSGSANTGELFF. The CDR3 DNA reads TGTGCCAGCAGCACAAGCGGGAGCGCGAACACCGGGGAGCTGTTTTTT.